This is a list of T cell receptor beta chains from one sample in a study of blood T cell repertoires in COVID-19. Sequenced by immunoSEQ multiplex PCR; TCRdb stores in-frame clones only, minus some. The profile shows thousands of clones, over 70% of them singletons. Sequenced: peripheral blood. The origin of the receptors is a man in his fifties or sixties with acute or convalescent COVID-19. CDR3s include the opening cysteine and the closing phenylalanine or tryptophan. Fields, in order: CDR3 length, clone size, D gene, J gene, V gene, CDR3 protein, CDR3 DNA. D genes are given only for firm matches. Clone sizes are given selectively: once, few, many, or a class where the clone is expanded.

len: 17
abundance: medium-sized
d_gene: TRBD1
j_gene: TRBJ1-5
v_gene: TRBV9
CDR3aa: CASRANRGPFSNQPQHF
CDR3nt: TGTGCCAGCAGAGCAAACAGGGGGCCCTTTAGCAATCAGCCCCAGCATTTT

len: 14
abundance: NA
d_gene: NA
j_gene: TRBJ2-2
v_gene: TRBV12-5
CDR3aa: CASRRGLAGGELFF
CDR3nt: TGTGCTAGCCGGAGGGGCTTAGCTGGCGGGGAGCTGTTTTTT

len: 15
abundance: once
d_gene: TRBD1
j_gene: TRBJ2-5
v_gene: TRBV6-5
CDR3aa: CASVIDRGRQETQYF
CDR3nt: TGTGCCAGCGTTATCGACAGGGGGCGACAAGAGACCCAGTACTTC

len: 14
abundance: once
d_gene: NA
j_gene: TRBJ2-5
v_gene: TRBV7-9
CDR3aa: CASSATGNDETQYF
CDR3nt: TGTGCCAGCAGCGCAACAGGGAATGACGAGACCCAGTACTTC

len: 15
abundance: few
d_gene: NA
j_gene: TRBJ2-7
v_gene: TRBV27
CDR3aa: CASSSRQVPSYEQYF
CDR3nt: TGTGCCAGCAGTTCTCGACAGGTTCCCTCCTACGAGCAGTACTTC

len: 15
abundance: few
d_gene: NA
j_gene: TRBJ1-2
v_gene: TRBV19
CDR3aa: CASSESDSFNYGYTF
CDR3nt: TGTGCCAGTAGTGAATCGGACAGCTTTAACTATGGCTACACCTTC

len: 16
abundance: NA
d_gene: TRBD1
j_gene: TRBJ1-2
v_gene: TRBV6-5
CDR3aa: CASSYLRTGGSYGYTF
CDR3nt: TGTGCCAGCAGTTACCTACGGACAGGGGGCAGCTATGGCTACACCTTC

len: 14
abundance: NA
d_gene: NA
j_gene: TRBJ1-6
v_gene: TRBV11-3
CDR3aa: CASSLEGSGSPLHF
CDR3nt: TGTGCCAGCAGCTTAGAGGGCTCCGGTTCACCCCTCCACTTT

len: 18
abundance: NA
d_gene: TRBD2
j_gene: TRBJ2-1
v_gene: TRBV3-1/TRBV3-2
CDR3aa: CASSQDGLAGGHYNEQFF
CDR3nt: TGTGCCAGCAGCCAAGATGGGCTAGCGGGGGGGCACTACAATGAGCAGTTCTTC

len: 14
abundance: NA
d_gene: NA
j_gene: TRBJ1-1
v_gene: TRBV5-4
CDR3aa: CASTLGAERTEAFF
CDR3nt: TGTGCCAGCACCTTGGGAGCGGAGAGGACTGAAGCTTTCTTT

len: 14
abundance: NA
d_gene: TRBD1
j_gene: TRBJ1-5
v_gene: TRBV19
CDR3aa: CASGTGSSNQPQHF
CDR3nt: TGTGCCAGTGGGACAGGGTCAAGCAATCAGCCCCAGCATTTT

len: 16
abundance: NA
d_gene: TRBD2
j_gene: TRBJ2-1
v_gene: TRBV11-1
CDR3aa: CASSLAGGFSYNEQFF
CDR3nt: TGTGCCAGCAGCTTAGCGGGGGGGTTCTCTTACAATGAGCAGTTCTTC

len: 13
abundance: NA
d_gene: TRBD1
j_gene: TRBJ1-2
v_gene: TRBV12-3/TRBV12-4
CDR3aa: CASSFAGGDGYTF
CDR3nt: TGTGCCAGCAGTTTTGCAGGGGGTGATGGCTACACCTTC

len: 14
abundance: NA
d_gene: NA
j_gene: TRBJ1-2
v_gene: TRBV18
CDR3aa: CASSPPDKFYGYTF
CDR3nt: TGTGCCAGCTCACCTCCGGACAAGTTCTATGGCTACACCTTC

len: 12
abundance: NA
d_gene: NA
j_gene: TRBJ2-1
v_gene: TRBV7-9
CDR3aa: CASSRLDNEQFF
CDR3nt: TGTGCCAGCAGCCGACTAGACAATGAGCAGTTCTTC